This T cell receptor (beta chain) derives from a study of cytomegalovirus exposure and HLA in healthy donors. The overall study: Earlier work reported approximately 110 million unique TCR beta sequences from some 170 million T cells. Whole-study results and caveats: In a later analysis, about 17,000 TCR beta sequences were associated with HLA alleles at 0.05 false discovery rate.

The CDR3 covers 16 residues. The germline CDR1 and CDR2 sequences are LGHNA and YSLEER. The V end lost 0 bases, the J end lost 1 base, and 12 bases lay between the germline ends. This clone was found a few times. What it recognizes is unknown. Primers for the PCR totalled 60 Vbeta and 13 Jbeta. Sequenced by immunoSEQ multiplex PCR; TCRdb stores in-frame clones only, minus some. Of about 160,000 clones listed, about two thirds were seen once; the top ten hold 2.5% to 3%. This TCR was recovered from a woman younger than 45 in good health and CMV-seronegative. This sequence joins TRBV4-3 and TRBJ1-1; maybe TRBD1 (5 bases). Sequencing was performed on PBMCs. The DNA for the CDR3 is TGCGCCAGCAGCCAAGATCTGGCGGGGCGGAACACTGAAGCTTTCTTT. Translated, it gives CASSQDLAGRNTEAFF.